This is a list of T cell receptor beta chains from one sample in a study of T cells in Graves' hyperthyroidism and ophthalmopathy. TCRdb reprocessed the multiplex PCR reads via MiXCR and lists one record per CDR3 protein. Counted here are roughly 290,000 distinct CDR3 sequences, 10% to 15% occurring once; the ten biggest clones make up 7% to 8.5%. The sample consisted of blood. The receptors shown here come from a woman in her twenties or thirties with Graves' hyperthyroidism that later progressed to Graves' ophthalmopathy. CDR3s include the opening cysteine and the closing phenylalanine or tryptophan. A D gene is named only where the DNA matches it firmly. Not all rows give a size; the values are once, few, many and, for expanded clones, a class.

D: .
J: TRBJ1-6
length: 14
V: TRBV5-6
size: .
CDR3: CASSLGGTDSPLHF
DNA: TGTGCCAGCAGCTTGGGGGGGACGGATTCACCCCTCCACTTT

D: TRBD2
J: TRBJ2-1
length: 15
V: TRBV14
size: many
CDR3: CASSHYAGGWNEQFF
DNA: TGTGCCAGCAGCCATTACGCGGGAGGGTGGAATGAGCAGTTCTTC

D: .
J: TRBJ2-1
length: 14
V: TRBV7-3
size: many
CDR3: CASSLNPPEGEQFF
DNA: TGTGCCAGCAGCTTAAATCCCCCCGAGGGTGAGCAGTTCTTC

D: .
J: TRBJ2-7
length: 17
V: TRBV4-3
size: .
CDR3: CASSQVEPHRESYEQYF
DNA: TGCGCCAGCAGCCAAGTCGAACCCCACAGGGAATCCTACGAGCAGTACTTC

D: TRBD2
J: TRBJ2-2
length: 20
V: TRBV12-3/TRBV12-4
size: .
CDR3: CASSGGSSGTKPKNTGELFF
DNA: TGTGCCAGCAGTGGGGGGAGTAGCGGGACAAAACCTAAAAACACCGGGGAGCTGTTTTTT

D: TRBD2
J: TRBJ2-3
length: 16
V: TRBV6-1
size: .
CDR3: CASGRLLAGSTDTQYF
DNA: TGTGCCAGCGGGCGCCTACTAGCGGGGAGCACAGATACGCAGTATTTT

D: TRBD1
J: TRBJ2-7
length: 15
V: TRBV5-1
size: many
CDR3: CASSHGGTGPMEQYF
DNA: TGCGCCAGCAGCCATGGGGGGACAGGCCCTATGGAGCAGTACTTC

D: .
J: TRBJ2-3
length: 13
V: TRBV6-1
size: many
CDR3: CASSYTSTDTQYF
DNA: TGTGCCAGCAGTTACACTAGCACAGATACGCAGTATTTT

D: .
J: TRBJ1-5
length: 16
V: TRBV4-3
size: many
CDR3: CASSQDLGIFNQPQHF
DNA: TGCGCCAGCAGCCAAGATCTGGGCATTTTCAATCAGCCCCAGCATTTT

D: TRBD2
J: TRBJ2-6
length: 17
V: TRBV7-8
size: many
CDR3: CASSSYPTSVGANVLTF
DNA: TGTGCCAGCAGCTCTTACCCGACTAGCGTTGGGGCCAACGTCCTGACTTTC

D: .
J: TRBJ1-5
length: 17
V: TRBV7-2
size: many
CDR3: CASSLQQGFGGNQPQHF
DNA: TGTGCCAGCAGCTTACAACAGGGATTTGGCGGTAATCAGCCCCAGCATTTT

D: TRBD1
J: TRBJ1-2
length: 12
V: TRBV6-1
size: few
CDR3: CASARDSYGYTF
DNA: TGTGCCAGCGCCCGGGACAGTTATGGCTACACCTTC

D: TRBD2
J: TRBJ2-5
length: 19
V: TRBV7-9
size: many
CDR3: CASSDWADGSGSIGETQYF
DNA: TGTGCCAGCAGCGACTGGGCCGATGGGAGCGGGAGCATCGGGGAGACCCAGTACTTC

D: TRBD2
J: TRBJ2-1
length: 14
V: TRBV5-5
size: many
CDR3: CASRKREAHNEQFF
DNA: TGTGCCAGCAGGAAGCGGGAGGCACACAATGAGCAGTTCTTC

D: TRBD1
J: TRBJ2-3
length: 14
V: TRBV19
size: once
CDR3: CASTLGQGADTQYF
DNA: TGTGCCAGTACCCTGGGACAGGGGGCAGATACGCAGTATTTT

D: .
J: TRBJ1-2
length: 15
V: TRBV3-1
size: .
CDR3: CASSQLTGRKDGYTF
DNA: TGTGCCAGCAGCCAGTTAACAGGGAGGAAAGATGGCTACACCTTC

D: .
J: TRBJ2-1
length: 15
V: TRBV6-2/TRBV6-3
size: many
CDR3: CASSYTGTSSNEQFF
DNA: TGTGCCAGCAGTTACACTGGGACGAGTAGTAATGAGCAGTTCTTC

D: TRBD2
J: TRBJ2-1
length: 17
V: TRBV5-1
size: many
CDR3: CASSFPTSGNPYNEQFF
DNA: TGCGCCAGCAGCTTTCCGACTAGCGGGAACCCCTACAATGAGCAGTTCTTC

D: TRBD2
J: TRBJ2-1
length: 16
V: TRBV5-1
size: many
CDR3: CASSFLPAGGEGEQFF
DNA: TGCGCCAGCAGCTTCCTGCCAGCGGGGGGGGAGGGTGAGCAGTTCTTC

D: TRBD2
J: TRBJ2-3
length: 16
V: TRBV4-1
size: .
CDR3: CASSQDGLAEPTTQYF
DNA: TGCGCCAGCAGCCAAGACGGGCTAGCGGAACCTACCACGCAGTATTTT

D: TRBD2
J: TRBJ2-7
length: 13
V: TRBV19
size: .
CDR3: CASGELAGREQYF
DNA: TGTGCCAGTGGGGAATTAGCGGGACGGGAGCAGTACTTC

D: TRBD2
J: TRBJ2-1
length: 18
V: TRBV11-2
size: many
CDR3: CASSLVGLAGAGYNEQFF
DNA: TGTGCCAGCAGCTTAGTGGGACTAGCGGGCGCGGGGTACAATGAGCAGTTCTTC

D: .
J: TRBJ1-2
length: 11
V: TRBV6-1
size: .
CDR3: CASRVGEGYTF
DNA: TGTGCCAGCAGGGTGGGGGAAGGCTACACCTTC

D: .
J: TRBJ2-1
length: 14
V: TRBV9
size: many
CDR3: CASTPVGSYNEQFF
DNA: TGTGCCAGTACCCCGGTGGGCTCCTACAATGAGCAGTTCTTC

D: .
J: TRBJ2-3
length: 16
V: TRBV11-2
size: few
CDR3: CASSLGAEFGADTQYF
DNA: TGTGCCAGCAGCTTAGGCGCGGAGTTTGGGGCAGATACGCAGTATTTT

D: .
J: TRBJ2-3
length: 15
V: TRBV11-1
size: many
CDR3: CASSPDIYGTDTQYF
DNA: TGTGCCAGCAGCCCGGACATTTACGGCACAGATACGCAGTATTTT

D: TRBD1
J: TRBJ1-1
length: 14
V: TRBV19
size: .
CDR3: CASSTGTGSTEAFF
DNA: TGTGCCAGTAGTACGGGGACAGGGAGCACTGAAGCTTTCTTT

D: .
J: TRBJ1-3
length: 11
V: TRBV10-3
size: .
CDR3: CAIGDGNTIYF
DNA: TGTGCCATAGGGGACGGAAACACCATATATTTT

D: TRBD1
J: TRBJ1-4
length: 14
V: TRBV30
size: many
CDR3: CAWSGGQGYEKLFF
DNA: TGTGCCTGGAGTGGAGGACAGGGATATGAAAAACTGTTTTTT

D: .
J: TRBJ2-5
length: 17
V: TRBV4-3
size: .
CDR3: CASSQDQLWGSGETQYF
DNA: TGCGCCAGCAGCCAAGATCAATTATGGGGGTCAGGGGAGACCCAGTACTTC

D: .
J: TRBJ1-2
length: 15
V: TRBV7-7
size: many
CDR3: CASSLRRGSGYGYTF
DNA: TGTGCTAGCAGCTTACGTAGGGGGTCAGGCTATGGCTACACCTTC

D: .
J: TRBJ2-2
length: 14
V: TRBV6-4
size: few
CDR3: CASSLDDHTGELFF
DNA: TGTGCCAGCAGCCTCGACGACCACACCGGGGAGCTGTTTTTT

D: .
J: TRBJ2-1
length: 15
V: TRBV27
size: many
CDR3: CASTMTPGFPNEQFF
DNA: TGTGCCAGCACAATGACCCCAGGGTTTCCCAATGAGCAGTTCTTC

D: TRBD1
J: TRBJ1-4
length: 16
V: TRBV19
size: many
CDR3: CASSIKLGTGREKLFF
DNA: TGTGCCAGTAGTATAAAACTGGGGACAGGACGCGAAAAACTGTTTTTT

D: TRBD2
J: TRBJ2-7
length: 15
V: TRBV27
size: many
CDR3: CASNQRAGSTYEQYF
DNA: TGTGCCAGCAACCAGAGAGCGGGATCGACCTACGAGCAGTACTTC

D: TRBD2
J: TRBJ2-1
length: 16
V: TRBV7-9
size: few
CDR3: CASRRLEGLAAEGQFF
DNA: TGTGCCAGCAGGCGCCTTGAGGGACTAGCAGCCGAGGGGCAGTTCTTC

D: .
J: TRBJ1-6
length: 17
V: TRBV6-5
size: many
CDR3: CASSYSRGPSANSPLHF
DNA: TGTGCCAGCAGTTACTCGAGGGGTCCCTCGGCTAATTCACCCCTCCACTTT

D: .
J: TRBJ2-7
length: 14
V: TRBV3-1
size: .
CDR3: CASSPRVGHYEQYF
DNA: TGTGCCAGCAGCCCCCGGGTTGGCCACTACGAGCAGTACTTC

D: TRBD1
J: TRBJ1-4
length: 17
V: TRBV20-1
size: many
CDR3: CSARPRDRGQTNEKLFF
DNA: TGCAGTGCTAGGCCCCGGGACAGGGGGCAGACTAATGAAAAACTGTTTTTT

D: .
J: TRBJ2-1
length: 16
V: TRBV6-1
size: many
CDR3: CASSEAPASLYNEQFF
DNA: TGTGCCAGCAGTGAAGCGCCAGCCAGCCTATACAATGAGCAGTTCTTC

D: .
J: TRBJ1-6
length: 17
V: TRBV13
size: .
CDR3: CASSLTGQFLGDSPLHF
DNA: TGTGCCAGCAGCCTAACCGGACAGTTCCTAGGAGATTCACCCCTCCACTTT

D: .
J: TRBJ2-3
length: 12
V: TRBV4-2
size: once
CDR3: CASSQDSDTQYF
DNA: TGTGCCAGCAGCCAAGATTCAGATACGCAGTATTTT

D: TRBD1
J: TRBJ1-2
length: 15
V: TRBV11-2
size: once
CDR3: CASSPGQGLAYGYTF
DNA: TGTGCCAGCAGCCCCGGACAGGGGCTAGCCTATGGCTACACCTTC

D: .
J: TRBJ2-7
length: 13
V: TRBV28
size: many
CDR3: CASSGRLSYEQYF
DNA: TGTGCCAGCAGCGGCCGGCTGAGCTACGAGCAGTACTTC

D: .
J: TRBJ1-1
length: 14
V: TRBV5-8
size: many
CDR3: CASSLSRGSAEAFF
DNA: TGTGCCAGCAGCTTATCCAGGGGCAGCGCTGAAGCTTTCTTT

D: TRBD1
J: TRBJ2-2
length: 16
V: TRBV7-8
size: .
CDR3: CASSFSRQGDTGELFF
DNA: TGTGCCAGCAGCTTTTCCAGACAGGGCGACACCGGGGAGCTGTTTTTT

D: .
J: TRBJ2-7
length: 15
V: TRBV9
size: many
CDR3: CASSVAPEGLGEQYF
DNA: TGTGCCAGCAGCGTAGCGCCAGAAGGACTCGGCGAGCAGTACTTC

D: .
J: TRBJ1-6
length: 15
V: TRBV7-6
size: few
CDR3: CASTPSAGINSPLHF
DNA: TGTGCCAGCACCCCGTCGGCAGGGATTAATTCACCCCTCCACTTT

D: .
J: TRBJ2-1
length: 14
V: TRBV29-1
size: many
CDR3: CSVTTASSHNEQFF
DNA: TGCAGCGTCACGACGGCTAGCTCCCACAATGAGCAGTTCTTC

D: .
J: TRBJ1-5
length: 13
V: TRBV4-3
size: many
CDR3: CASAAGNNQPQHF
DNA: TGCGCCAGCGCGGCGGGTAACAATCAGCCCCAGCATTTT

D: TRBD1
J: TRBJ1-4
length: 14
V: TRBV28
size: many
CDR3: CASSRGTDNEKLFF
DNA: TGTGCCAGCAGCCGCGGGACAGATAATGAAAAACTGTTTTTT

D: .
J: TRBJ2-7
length: 13
V: TRBV2
size: many
CDR3: CASSDRGPYEQYF
DNA: TGTGCCAGCAGTGACAGGGGCCCCTACGAGCAGTACTTC

D: .
J: TRBJ1-2
length: 15
V: TRBV5-5
size: .
CDR3: CASSQEPSGTYGYTF
DNA: TGCGCCAGCAGCCAAGAACCCTCAGGGACCTATGGCTACACCTTC

D: .
J: TRBJ2-6
length: 16
V: TRBV28
size: many
CDR3: CASSFGQGGGANVLTF
DNA: TGTGCCAGCAGTTTTGGGCAGGGTGGTGGGGCCAACGTCCTGACTTTC